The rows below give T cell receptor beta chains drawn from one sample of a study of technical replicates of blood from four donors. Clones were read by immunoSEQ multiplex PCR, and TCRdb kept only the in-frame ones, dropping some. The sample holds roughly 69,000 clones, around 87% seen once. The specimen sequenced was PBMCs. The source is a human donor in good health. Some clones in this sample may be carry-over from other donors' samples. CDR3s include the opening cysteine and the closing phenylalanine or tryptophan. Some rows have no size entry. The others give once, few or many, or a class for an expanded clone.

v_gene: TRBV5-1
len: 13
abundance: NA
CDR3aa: CASSPGLFNEQFF

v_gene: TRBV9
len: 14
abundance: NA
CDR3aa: CASSVDFRATEAFF

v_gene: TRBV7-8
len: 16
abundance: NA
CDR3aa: CASSLAPQMLNTEAFF

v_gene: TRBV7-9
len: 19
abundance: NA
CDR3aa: CASTFSYLAGIANTGELFF

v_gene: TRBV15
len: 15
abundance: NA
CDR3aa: CATSRRDPYNEKLFF

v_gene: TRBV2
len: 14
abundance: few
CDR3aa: CASSATTGNTEAFF

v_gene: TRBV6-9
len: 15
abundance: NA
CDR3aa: CASSFWGGYNYGYTF

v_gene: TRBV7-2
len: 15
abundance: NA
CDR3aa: CASSPFGAYGPEAFF

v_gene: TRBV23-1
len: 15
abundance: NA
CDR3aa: CASSQGQPSTDTQYF

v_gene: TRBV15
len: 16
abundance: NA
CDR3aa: CATTITRRGSNQPQHF

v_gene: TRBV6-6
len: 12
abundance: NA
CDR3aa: CASRTLGGTIYF

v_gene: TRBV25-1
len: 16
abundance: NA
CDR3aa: CASSELLAGFGETQYF

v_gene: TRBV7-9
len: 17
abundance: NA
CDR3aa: CASSFSGTPMLSYEQYF

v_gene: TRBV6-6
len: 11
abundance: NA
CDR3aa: CASGQSMGYTF

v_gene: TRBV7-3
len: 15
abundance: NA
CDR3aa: CASSLTPTGGGGYTF

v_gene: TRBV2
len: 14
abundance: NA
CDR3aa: CASSFTGGRTEAFF

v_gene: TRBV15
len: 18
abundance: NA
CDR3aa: CATSRDRDGASSYNEQFF

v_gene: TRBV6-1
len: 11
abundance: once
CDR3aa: CASSVQVNYTF

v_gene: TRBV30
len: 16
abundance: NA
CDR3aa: CAWSVVGLAVSYEQYF

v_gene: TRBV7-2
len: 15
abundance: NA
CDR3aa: CASSGRLATTDTQYF

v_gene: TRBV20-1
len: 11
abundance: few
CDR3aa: CSARDRGGEYF

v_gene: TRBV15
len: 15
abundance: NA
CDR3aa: CATSRDHQVDYEQYF

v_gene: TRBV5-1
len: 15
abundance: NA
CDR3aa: CASSLVQSNTGELFF

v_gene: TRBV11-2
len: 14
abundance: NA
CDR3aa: CASSLWQGGYEQYF

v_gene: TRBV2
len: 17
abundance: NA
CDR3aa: CASSPNVGVAGANVLTF

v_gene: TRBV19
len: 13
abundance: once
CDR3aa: CASSKTVSYEQYF

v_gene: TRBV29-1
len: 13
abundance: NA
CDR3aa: CSVVDSINYGYTF

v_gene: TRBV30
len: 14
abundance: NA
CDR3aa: CAWSVPSGRYEQYF

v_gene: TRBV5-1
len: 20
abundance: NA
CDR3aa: CASSFDPDRGAVSGANVLTF

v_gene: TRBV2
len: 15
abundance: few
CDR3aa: CASSPWGDSNQPQHF

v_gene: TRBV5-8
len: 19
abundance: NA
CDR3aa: CASSWAGQGIVATNEKLFF

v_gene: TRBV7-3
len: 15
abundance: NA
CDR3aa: CASSLTGLPSNEQFF

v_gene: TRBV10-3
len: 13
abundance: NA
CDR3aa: CATSGQSNTEAFF

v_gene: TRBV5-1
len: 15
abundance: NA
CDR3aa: CASSLESGGPYEQFF

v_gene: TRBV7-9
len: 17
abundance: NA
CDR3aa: CASSLAQGTPNSYEQYF

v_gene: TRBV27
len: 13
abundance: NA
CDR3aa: CASSPPGGYEQYF

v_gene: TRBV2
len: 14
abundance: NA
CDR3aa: CASTRGSGDQPQHF

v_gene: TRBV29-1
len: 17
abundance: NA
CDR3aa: CSVDGEAGVGFGYGYTF

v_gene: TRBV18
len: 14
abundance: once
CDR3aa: CASSPALAGYEQFF

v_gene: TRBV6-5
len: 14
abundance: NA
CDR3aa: CASSYSGGAASYTF

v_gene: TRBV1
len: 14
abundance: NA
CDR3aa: CTSSRTPRDYGYTF

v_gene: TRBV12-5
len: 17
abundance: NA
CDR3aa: CASGPNVGGLAYNEQFF